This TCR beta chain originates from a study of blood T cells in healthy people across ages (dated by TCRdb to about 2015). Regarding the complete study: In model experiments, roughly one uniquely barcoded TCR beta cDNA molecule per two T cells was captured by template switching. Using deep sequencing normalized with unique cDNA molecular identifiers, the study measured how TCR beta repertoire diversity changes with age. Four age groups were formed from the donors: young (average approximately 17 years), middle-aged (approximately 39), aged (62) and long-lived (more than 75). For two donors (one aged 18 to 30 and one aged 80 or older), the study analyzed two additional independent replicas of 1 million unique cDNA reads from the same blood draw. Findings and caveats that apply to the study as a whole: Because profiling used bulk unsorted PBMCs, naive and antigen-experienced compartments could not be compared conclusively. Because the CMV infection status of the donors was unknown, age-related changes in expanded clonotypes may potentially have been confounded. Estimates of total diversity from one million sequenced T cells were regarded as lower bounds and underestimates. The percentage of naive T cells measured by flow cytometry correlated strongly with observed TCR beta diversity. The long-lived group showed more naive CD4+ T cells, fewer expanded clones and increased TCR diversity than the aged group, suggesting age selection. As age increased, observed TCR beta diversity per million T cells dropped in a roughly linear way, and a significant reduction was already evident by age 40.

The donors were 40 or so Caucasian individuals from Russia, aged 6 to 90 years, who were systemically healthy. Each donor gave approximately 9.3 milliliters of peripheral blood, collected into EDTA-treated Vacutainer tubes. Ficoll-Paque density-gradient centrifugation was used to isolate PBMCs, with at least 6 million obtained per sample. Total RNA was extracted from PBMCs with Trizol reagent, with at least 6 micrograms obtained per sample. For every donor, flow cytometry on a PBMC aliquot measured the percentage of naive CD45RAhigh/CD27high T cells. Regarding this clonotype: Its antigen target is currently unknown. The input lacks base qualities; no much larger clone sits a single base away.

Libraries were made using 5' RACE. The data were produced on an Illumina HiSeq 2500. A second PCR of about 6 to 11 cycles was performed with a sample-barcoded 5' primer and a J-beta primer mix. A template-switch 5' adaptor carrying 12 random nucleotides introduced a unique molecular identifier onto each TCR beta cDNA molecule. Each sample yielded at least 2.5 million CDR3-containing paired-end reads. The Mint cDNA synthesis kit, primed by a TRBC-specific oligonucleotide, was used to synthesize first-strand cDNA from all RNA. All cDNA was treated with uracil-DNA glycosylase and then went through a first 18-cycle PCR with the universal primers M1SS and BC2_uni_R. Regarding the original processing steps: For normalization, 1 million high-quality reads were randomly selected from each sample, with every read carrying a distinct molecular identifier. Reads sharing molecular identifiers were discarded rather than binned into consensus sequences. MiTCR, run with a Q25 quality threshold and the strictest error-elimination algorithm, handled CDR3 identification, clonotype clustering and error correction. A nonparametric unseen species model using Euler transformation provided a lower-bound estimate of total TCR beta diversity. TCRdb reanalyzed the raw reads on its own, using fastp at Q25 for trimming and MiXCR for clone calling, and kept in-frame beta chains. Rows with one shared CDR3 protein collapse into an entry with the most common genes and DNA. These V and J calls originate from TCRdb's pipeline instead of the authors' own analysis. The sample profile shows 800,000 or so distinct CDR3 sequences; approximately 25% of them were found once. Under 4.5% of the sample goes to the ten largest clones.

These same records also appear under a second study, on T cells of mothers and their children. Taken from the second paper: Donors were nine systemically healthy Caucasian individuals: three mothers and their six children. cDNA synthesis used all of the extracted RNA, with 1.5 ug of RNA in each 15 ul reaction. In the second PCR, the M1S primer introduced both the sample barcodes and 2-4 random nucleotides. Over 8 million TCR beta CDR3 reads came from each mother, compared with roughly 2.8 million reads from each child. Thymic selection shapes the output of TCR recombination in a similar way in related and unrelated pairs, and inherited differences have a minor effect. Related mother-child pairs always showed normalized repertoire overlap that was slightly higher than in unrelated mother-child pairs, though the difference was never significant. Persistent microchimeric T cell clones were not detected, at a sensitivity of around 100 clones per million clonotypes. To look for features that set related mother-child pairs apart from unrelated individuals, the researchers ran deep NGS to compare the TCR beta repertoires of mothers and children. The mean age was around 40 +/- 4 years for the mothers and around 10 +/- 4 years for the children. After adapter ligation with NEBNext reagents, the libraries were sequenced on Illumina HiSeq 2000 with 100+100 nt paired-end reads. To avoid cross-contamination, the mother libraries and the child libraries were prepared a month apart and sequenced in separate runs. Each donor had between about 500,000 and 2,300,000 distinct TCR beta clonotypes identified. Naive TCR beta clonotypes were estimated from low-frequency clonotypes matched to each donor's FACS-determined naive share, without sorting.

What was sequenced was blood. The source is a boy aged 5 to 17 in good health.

The CDR3 region reads CASSARQGTGGYTF. Here is the DNA: TGTGCCAGCAGTGCCCGACAGGGGACCGGGGGCTACACCTTC. Recombination joined TRBV28 with TRBJ1-2, with TRBD1 matching 8 junction bases. The germline V gene encodes CDR1 MDHEN and CDR2 SYDVKM. Ends trimmed: V by 5 bases, J by 8 bases; bases unmatched to a gene: 10. Reading from cysteine to phenylalanine, the CDR3 counts 14 amino acids. Of the read, only the CDR3 DNA is kept; its 42 bases are in frame from base 1.